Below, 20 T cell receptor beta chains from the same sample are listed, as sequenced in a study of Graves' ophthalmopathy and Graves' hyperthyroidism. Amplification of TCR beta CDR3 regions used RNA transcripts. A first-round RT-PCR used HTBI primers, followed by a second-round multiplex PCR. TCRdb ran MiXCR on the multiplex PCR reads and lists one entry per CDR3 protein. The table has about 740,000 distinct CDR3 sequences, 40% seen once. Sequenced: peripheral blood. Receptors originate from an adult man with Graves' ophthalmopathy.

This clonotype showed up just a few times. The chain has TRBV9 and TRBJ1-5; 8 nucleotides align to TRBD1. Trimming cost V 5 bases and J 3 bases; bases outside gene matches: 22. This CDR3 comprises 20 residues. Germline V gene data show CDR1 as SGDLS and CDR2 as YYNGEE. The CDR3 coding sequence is TGTGCCAGCAGTGATCAACGCTTCCGGACAGGGTGGGGTTCCAATCAGCCCCAGCATTTT. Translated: CASSDQRFRTGWGSNQPQHF.

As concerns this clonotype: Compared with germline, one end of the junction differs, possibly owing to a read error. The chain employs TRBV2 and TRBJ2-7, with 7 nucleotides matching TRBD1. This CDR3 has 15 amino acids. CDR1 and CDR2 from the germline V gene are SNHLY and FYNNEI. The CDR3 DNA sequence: TGTGCCAGCAGAAACACAGGGGTTAGCTCCTACGAGCAATACTTC. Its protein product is CASRNTGVSSYEQYF.

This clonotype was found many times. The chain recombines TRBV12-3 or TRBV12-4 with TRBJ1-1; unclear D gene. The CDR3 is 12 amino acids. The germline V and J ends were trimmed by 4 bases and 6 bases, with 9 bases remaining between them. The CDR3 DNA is TGTGCCAGCAGTTCGAAGGGAGCTGAAGCTTTCTTT. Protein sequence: CASSSKGAEAFF.

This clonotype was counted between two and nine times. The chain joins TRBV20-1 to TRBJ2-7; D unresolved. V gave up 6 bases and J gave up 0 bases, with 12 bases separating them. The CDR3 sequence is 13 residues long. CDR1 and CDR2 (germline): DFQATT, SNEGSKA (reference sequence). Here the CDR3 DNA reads TGCAGTGCAGTGGGGTCAATCTCCTACGAGCAGTACTTC. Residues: CSAVGSISYEQYF.

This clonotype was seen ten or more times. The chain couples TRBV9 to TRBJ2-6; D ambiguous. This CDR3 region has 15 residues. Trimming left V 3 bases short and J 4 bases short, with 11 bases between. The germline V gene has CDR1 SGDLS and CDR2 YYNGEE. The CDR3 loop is CASSARQTGANVLTF. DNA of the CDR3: TGTGCCAGCAGCGCCAGGCAAACAGGGGCCAACGTCCTGACTTTC.

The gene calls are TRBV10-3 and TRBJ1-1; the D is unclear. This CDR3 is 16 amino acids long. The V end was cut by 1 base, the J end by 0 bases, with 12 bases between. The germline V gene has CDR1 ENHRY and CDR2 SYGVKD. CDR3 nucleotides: TGTGCCATCAGTGAGTTCCCTCCTGGCATGAACACTGAAGCTTTCTTT. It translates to CAISEFPPGMNTEAFF.

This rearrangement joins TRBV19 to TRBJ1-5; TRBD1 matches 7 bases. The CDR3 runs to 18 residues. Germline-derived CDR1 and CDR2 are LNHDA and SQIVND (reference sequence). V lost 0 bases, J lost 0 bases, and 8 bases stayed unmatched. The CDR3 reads CASSIDTPTGNSNQPQHF. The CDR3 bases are TGTGCCAGTAGTATAGACACACCGACAGGGAATAGCAATCAGCCCCAGCATTTT.

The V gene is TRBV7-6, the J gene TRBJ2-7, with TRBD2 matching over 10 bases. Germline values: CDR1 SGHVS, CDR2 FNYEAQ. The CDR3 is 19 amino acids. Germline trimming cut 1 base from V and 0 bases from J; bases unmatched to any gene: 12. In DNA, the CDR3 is TGTGCCAGCAGCTTAGGTGCTAGAGGCCCTAGCGGGAGCTCCTACGAGCAGTACTTC. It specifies CASSLGARGPSGSSYEQYF.

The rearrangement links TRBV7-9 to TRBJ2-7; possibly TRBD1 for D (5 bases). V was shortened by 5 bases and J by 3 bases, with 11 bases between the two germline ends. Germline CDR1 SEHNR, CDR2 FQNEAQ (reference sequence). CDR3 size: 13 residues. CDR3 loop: CASSQPQGYEQYF. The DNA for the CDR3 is TGTGCCAGCAGCCAACCCCAGGGCTACGAGCAGTACTTC.

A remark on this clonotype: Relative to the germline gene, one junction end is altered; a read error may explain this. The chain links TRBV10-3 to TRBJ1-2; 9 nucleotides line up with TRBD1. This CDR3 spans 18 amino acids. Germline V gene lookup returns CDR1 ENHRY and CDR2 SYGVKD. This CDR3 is CASSYRGQGRLYGYGYTF. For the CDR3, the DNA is TGTGCCAGCAGTTACCGCGGACAGGGGAGGCTATACGGCTATGGCTACACCTTC.

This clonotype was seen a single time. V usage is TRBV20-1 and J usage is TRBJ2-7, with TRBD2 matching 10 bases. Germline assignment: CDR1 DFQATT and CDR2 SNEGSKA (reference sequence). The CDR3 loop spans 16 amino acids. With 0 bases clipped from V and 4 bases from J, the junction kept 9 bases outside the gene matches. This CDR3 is CSARDRGSGRPYEQYF. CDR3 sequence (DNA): TGCAGTGCTAGAGATCGGGGTAGCGGGAGGCCTTACGAGCAGTACTTC.

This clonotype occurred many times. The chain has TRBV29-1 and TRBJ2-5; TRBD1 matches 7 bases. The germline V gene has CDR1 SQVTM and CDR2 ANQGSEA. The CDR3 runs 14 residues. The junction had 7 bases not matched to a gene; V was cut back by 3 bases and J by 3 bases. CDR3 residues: CSVDWTGAEETQYF. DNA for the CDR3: TGCAGCGTTGATTGGACAGGAGCCGAAGAGACCCAGTACTTC.

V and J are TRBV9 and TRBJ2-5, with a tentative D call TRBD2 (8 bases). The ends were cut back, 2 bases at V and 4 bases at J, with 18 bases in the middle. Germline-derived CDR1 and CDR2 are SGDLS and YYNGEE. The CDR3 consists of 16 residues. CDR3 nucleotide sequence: TGTGCCAGCAGCGTGTCCGGGGGGGACAGAGGAGAGACCCAGTACTTC. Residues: CASSVSGGDRGETQYF.

CDR3 sequence: CATSREEGPDTQYF. Written as DNA, the CDR3 is TGTGCCACCAGCAGAGAGGAAGGGCCAGATACGCAGTATTTT. The chain uses TRBV15 and TRBJ2-3; D is unclear. Germline CDR1 and CDR2: LNHNV and YYDKDF (reference sequence). The CDR3 is 14 residues long. V was cut by 0 bases and J by 4 bases, with 8 bases left in between. Variable domain in full (rest from reference TRBV15 and TRBJ2-3): DAMVIQNPRYQVTQFGKPVTLSCSQTLNHNVMYWYQQKSSQAPKLLFHYYDKDFNNEADTPDNFQSRRPNTSFCFLDIRSPGLGDTAMYLCATSREEGPDTQYFGPGTRLTVL.

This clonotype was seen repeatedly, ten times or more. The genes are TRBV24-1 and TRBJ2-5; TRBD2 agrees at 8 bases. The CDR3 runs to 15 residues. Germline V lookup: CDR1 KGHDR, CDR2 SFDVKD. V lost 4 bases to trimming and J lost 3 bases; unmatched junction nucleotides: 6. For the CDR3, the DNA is TGTGCCACCAGTGAGTGGACTAGCTCGAAAGAGACCCAGTACTTC. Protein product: CATSEWTSSKETQYF.

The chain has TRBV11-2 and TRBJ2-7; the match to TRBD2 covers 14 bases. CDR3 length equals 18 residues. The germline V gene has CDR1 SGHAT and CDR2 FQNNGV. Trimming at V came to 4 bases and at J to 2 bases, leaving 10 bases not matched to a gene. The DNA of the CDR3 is TGTGCCAGCAGCTCATTCGACAGGGGACTAGCGGGAGCCTACGAGCAGTACTTC. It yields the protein CASSSFDRGLAGAYEQYF.

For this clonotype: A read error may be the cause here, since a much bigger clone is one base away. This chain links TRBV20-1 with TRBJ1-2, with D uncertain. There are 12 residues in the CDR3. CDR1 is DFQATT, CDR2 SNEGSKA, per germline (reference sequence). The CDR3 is CSAAEDGDGCTF. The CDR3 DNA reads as TGCAGTGCTGCTGAGGACGGTGATGGCTGCACCTTC.

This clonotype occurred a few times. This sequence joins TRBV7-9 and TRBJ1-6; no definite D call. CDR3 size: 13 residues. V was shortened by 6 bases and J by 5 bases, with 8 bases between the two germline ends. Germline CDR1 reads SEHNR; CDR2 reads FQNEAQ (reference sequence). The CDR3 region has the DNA TGTGCCAGCAGTTGGAACCATAATTCACCCCTCCACTTT. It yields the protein CASSWNHNSPLHF. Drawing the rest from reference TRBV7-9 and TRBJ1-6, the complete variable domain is DTGVSQNPRHKITKRGQNVTFRCDPISEHNRLYWYRQTLGQGPEFLTYFQNEAQLEKSRLLSDRFSAERPKGSFSTLEIQRTEQGDSAMYLCASSWNHNSPLHFGNGTRLTVT.

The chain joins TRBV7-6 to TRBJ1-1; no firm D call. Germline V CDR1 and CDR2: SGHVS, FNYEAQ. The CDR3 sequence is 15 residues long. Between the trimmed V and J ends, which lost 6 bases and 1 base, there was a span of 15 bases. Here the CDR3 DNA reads TGTGCCAGCAGTCCGAGAGTGGCAGGGAACACTGAAGCTTTCTTT. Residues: CASSPRVAGNTEAFF.

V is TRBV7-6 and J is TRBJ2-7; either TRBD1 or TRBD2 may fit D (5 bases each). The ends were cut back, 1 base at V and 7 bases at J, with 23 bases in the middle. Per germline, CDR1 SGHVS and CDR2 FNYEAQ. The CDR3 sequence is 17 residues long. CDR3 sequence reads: CASSLGRGVGRLIEQYF. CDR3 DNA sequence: TGTGCCAGCAGCTTAGGTAGAGGGGTTGGGCGGTTAATAGAGCAGTACTTC.